This note documents a single T cell receptor beta chain sequence. Its antigen remains unknown. These data are taken from a study of cytomegalovirus exposure and HLA in healthy donors. The PCR ran on 60 Vbeta and 13 Jbeta primers. Here immunoSEQ multiplex PCR was the method, and the copy in TCRdb shows in-frame clones only, minus some. The table lists about 160,000 clones, 65% to 85% of them singletons. Study results and limitations: Sequencing depth across donors, presence/absence analyses assumed, was roughly uniform. Previously analyzed data showed that most TCR beta V segments were productive at a frequency of about 90% or about 30%. Information on immune exposure was restricted to one variable (CMV serostatus). Listed as cytomegalovirus-associated were 150 to 200 TCR beta chains.

Trimming at V came to 3 bases and at J to 2 bases, leaving 2 bases not matched to a gene. The CDR3 has 14 amino acids. CDR1 and CDR2 from the germline V gene are MNHEY and SMNVEV (reference sequence). Sequenced: PBMCs. V gene TRBV27 combines with J gene TRBJ2-7, with TRBD1 identical over 9 bases. The TCR comes from a man aged 40-50 years in good health and CMV-seropositive. CDR3 coding DNA: TGTGCCAGCAGTTTGTGGACAGGGGCCTACGAGCAGTACTTC. Residues: CASSLWTGAYEQYF.